The clone carrying this T cell receptor (beta chain) appeared a few times. The CDR3 runs 16 residues. The junction had 13 bases not matched to a gene; V was cut back by 3 bases and J by 12 bases. Per germline, CDR1 SGHTS and CDR2 YDEGEE. In the original analysis: Reference gene primer amplification in the assay estimated nucleated cell counts. The protocol was immunoSEQ multiplex PCR, while the TCRdb copy is restricted to in-frame clones and leaves out a portion. The DNA was the basis for D and trimming; V, J and clone size are from that table. Of under 300,000 clones listed, 75% to 90% are singletons. The source of the sample is a study of blood T cell repertoires in COVID-19. Study overall: Spain, Italy and the United States supplied samples that represented acute and convalescent COVID-19. PBMCs, B-cell-depleted T cells, or T cells were the source of the cDNA or gDNA that made up the material.

The sequencing sample was made of peripheral blood. This receptor was obtained from a man aged 50 to 59 with acute or convalescent COVID-19. The chain links TRBV5-8 to TRBJ1-6; TRBD1 matches 9 bases. Here the CDR3 reads CASSSRQGVVGGPLHF. In DNA form, the CDR3 reads TGTGCCAGCAGCTCCAGACAGGGGGTAGTCGGGGGACCCCTCCACTTT.